These 26 T cell receptor beta chains were all obtained from the same sample, sequenced in a study of cytomegalovirus exposure and HLA in healthy donors. 60 Vbeta and 13 Jbeta primers were used in PCR. Sequenced by immunoSEQ multiplex PCR; TCRdb stores in-frame clones only, minus some. The sample includes over 100,000 clones, about 70% of them seen just once. Sequenced: PBMCs. The receptor set was obtained from a woman aged 30 to 39 in good health and CMV-seronegative.

The table lists this clone with a few counts. The genes are TRBV6-5 and TRBJ2-5; no firm D call. TRBJ2-7 matches the DNA end more closely, so the J call is doubtful. CDR1 and CDR2 from the germline V gene are MNHEY and SVGAGI. CDR3 size: 14 residues. CDR3 sequence: CASSYNLDSYEQYF. As DNA, the CDR3 is TGTGCCAGCAGTTACAATTTGGACTCCTACGAGCAGTACTTC.

The table lists this clone with a few counts. The chain carries TRBV6-5 and TRBJ2-1, with D possibly being TRBD2 (5 bases). The CDR3 consists of 13 residues. The V gene lost 0 bases and the J gene lost 7 bases, with 7 bases spanning the gap. CDR1 and CDR2 from the germline V gene are MNHEY and SVGAGI. The CDR3 DNA sequence: TGTGCCAGCAGTTACTCGAGGGAAAATGAGCAGTTCTTC. This encodes CASSYSRENEQFF.

This sequence joins TRBV6-5 and TRBJ1-2; no definite D call. V shed 6 bases and J shed 0 bases, with 14 bases lying between them. CDR3 length: 15 amino acids. CDR1 is MNHEY and CDR2 is SVGAGI in the germline V gene. The CDR3 is CASSLAAASNYGYTF. Here the CDR3 DNA reads TGTGCCAGCAGCCTGGCGGCAGCCTCTAACTATGGCTACACCTTC.

The V and J genes are TRBV12-5 and TRBJ1-3, with 9 bases identical to TRBD1. This CDR3 region has 19 residues. CDR1 and CDR2 (germline): LGHNT, FRNRAP. V lost 2 bases and J lost 0; bases outside the gene matches: 11. CDR3 DNA sequence: TGTGCTAGTGGTTTGCCCCGGACAGGGGAAGGCTACTCTGGAAACACCATATATTTT. The encoded protein is CASGLPRTGEGYSGNTIYF.

This chain links TRBV6-1 with TRBJ1-1, with TRBD1 matching 9 bases. The junction had 12 bases not matched to a gene; V was cut back by 6 bases and J by 10 bases. CDR1 and CDR2 from the germline V gene are MNHNS and SASEGT. CDR3 length: 14 residues. This CDR3 reads CASSGDRVILGAFF. The CDR3 coding sequence is TGTGCCAGCAGCGGGGACAGGGTCATCTTAGGAGCTTTCTTT.

The chain is built from TRBV5-1 and TRBJ1-5; 7 positions agree with TRBD1. The CDR3 contains 15 residues. In germline, CDR1 is SGHRS, CDR2 YFSETQ. J lost 4 bases, V lost 4 bases, and 8 bases had no gene match. In DNA form, the CDR3 reads TGCGCCAGCAGCCCGGAGGGGGCACCTAATCAGCCCCAGCATTTT. Translation: CASSPEGAPNQPQHF.

This sequence joins TRBV5-6 and TRBJ1-2; TRBD1 might be the D (5 bases). The V gene's germline CDR1 is SGHDT and CDR2 YYEEEE. V was pared by 6 bases and J by 9 bases, with 12 bases between. The CDR3 extends over 11 amino acids. The CDR3 sequence is CASTLGGSYTF. In DNA, the CDR3 is TGTGCCAGCACCCTGGGGGGAAGCTACACCTTC. The whole variable domain, remainder taken from reference TRBV5-6 and TRBJ1-2, is DAGVTQSPTHLIKTRGQQVTLRCSPKSGHDTVSWYQQALGQGPQFIFQYYEEEERQRGNFPDRFSGHQFPNYSSELNVNALLLGDSALYLCASTLGGSYTFGSGTRLTVV.

The rearrangement links TRBV18 to TRBJ2-2; 10 nucleotides line up with TRBD2. The CDR3 is 15 residues long. CDR1 and CDR2 from the germline V gene are KGHSH and LQKENI. V lost 6 bases and J lost 5; bases outside the gene matches: 6. CDR3 nucleotides: TGTGCCAGCTCGCCGGGACTAGCGAGGACCGGGGAGCTGTTTTTT. Translating it yields CASSPGLARTGELFF. Supplemented by reference TRBV18 and TRBJ2-2, the full variable domain reads NAGVMQNPRHLVRRRGQEARLRCSPMKGHSHVYWYRQLPEEGLKFMVYLQKENIIDESGMPKERFSAEFPKEGPSILRIQQVVRGDSAAYFCASSPGLARTGELFFGEGSRLTVL.

CDR3: CASSLAWQGVTGELFF. The CDR3 DNA reads TGCGCCAGCAGCTTGGCCTGGCAGGGGGTCACCGGGGAGCTGTTTTTT. The chain has TRBV5-1 and TRBJ2-2; 7 nucleotides align to TRBD1. Germline CDR1 is SGHRS and CDR2 is YFSETQ. The J segment lost 4 bases and the V segment lost 0 bases, leaving 6 bases of the junction unmatched. The CDR3 has 16 residues.

The rearrangement links TRBV5-1 to TRBJ2-4, with D unresolved. V was pared by 1 base and J by 8 bases, with 10 bases between. This CDR3 contains 13 residues. Germline CDR1 reads SGHRS; CDR2 reads YFSETQ. CDR3: CASSLSLEDIQYF. The CDR3 DNA reads as TGCGCCAGCAGCTTGAGTCTTGAGGACATTCAGTACTTC.

V is TRBV5-1 and J is TRBJ2-1; 11 bases are a match to TRBD1. The CDR3 is 15 residues long. CDR1 and CDR2 (germline): SGHRS, YFSETQ. V shed 3 bases, J shed 6 bases, and the junction held 5 bases outside the gene matches. CDR3 protein: CASSSGQGAFNEQFF. Here the CDR3 DNA reads TGCGCCAGCAGCTCAGGACAGGGGGCGTTCAATGAGCAGTTCTTC. Full variable domain (rest looked up from reference TRBV5-1 and TRBJ2-1): KAGVTQTPRYLIKTRGQQVTLSCSPISGHRSVSWYQQTPGQGLQFLFEYFSETQRNKGNFPGRFSGRQFSNSRSEMNVSTLELGDSALYLCASSSGQGAFNEQFFGPGTRLTVL.

This clone was seen a handful of times. The rearrangement links TRBV7-8 to TRBJ1-1; D is possibly TRBD1 (5 bases). The germline V gene has CDR1 SGHVS and CDR2 FQNEAQ. The CDR3 is 15 amino acids. Trimming took 0 bases from V and 2 from J, leaving 10 bases between them. The CDR3 is CASSLASRGNTEAFF. The CDR3 DNA reads as TGTGCCAGCAGCTTAGCGTCAAGGGGTAACACTGAAGCTTTCTTT. Complete variable domain (other parts from reference TRBV7-8 and TRBJ1-1): GAGVSQSPRYKVAKRGQDVALRCDPISGHVSLFWYQQALGQGPEFLTYFQNEAQLDKSGLPSDRFFAERPEGSVSTLKIQRTQQEDSAVYLCASSLASRGNTEAFFGQGTRLTVV.

V usage is TRBV6-6 and J usage is TRBJ2-5; D remains ambiguous. Germline CDR1 MNHNY, CDR2 SVGAGI (reference sequence). Between the trimmed V and J ends, which lost 0 bases and 4 bases, there was a span of 3 bases. The length of the CDR3 is 12 residues. The CDR3 nucleotides read TGTGCCAGCAGTTACTCTCGAGAGACCCAGTACTTC. Its translation is CASSYSRETQYF.

This chain joins TRBV30 and TRBJ2-5; the D is unclear. The CDR3 totals 13 residues. Germline-derived CDR1 and CDR2 are GTSNPN and SVGIG (reference sequence). V was trimmed by 4 bases and J by 0 bases, leaving 9 bases between them. The CDR3 nucleotides read TGTGCCTGGAATGAGGCGAACCAAGAGACCCAGTACTTC. It codes for CAWNEANQETQYF. The variable domain in full, completed from reference TRBV30 and TRBJ2-5, reads SQTIHQWPATLVQPVGSPLSLECTVEGTSNPNLYWYRQAAGRGLQLLFYSVGIGQISSEVPQNLSASRPQDRQFILSSKKLLLSDSGFYLCAWNEANQETQYFGPGTRLLVL.

The chain combines TRBV28 with TRBJ2-6; TRBD1 matches at 9 bases. The CDR3 is 17 residues long. The germline CDR1 and CDR2 sequences are MDHEN and SYDVKM. Trimming at V came to 5 bases and at J to 0 bases, leaving 5 bases not matched to a gene. The DNA for the CDR3 is TGTGCCAGCAGTGCCCCGACAGGGGGCTCTGGGGCCAACGTCCTGACTTTC. Translating it yields CASSAPTGGSGANVLTF. The full variable domain, rest sourced from reference TRBV28 and TRBJ2-6, is DVKVTQSSRYLVKRTGEKVFLECVQDMDHENMFWYRQDPGLGLRLIYFSYDVKMKEKGDIPEGYSVSREKKERFSLILESASTNQTSMYLCASSAPTGGSGANVLTFGAGSRLTVL.

This chain connects TRBV9 to TRBJ1-2, with 7 bases matching TRBD1. From germline, CDR1 is SGDLS and CDR2 YYNGEE. The V segment lost 3 bases and the J segment 8 bases; nucleotides outside the gene matches: 4. The CDR3 runs 12 residues. The chain's CDR3 is CASSGDRVGYTF. In DNA, the CDR3 is TGTGCCAGCAGCGGAGACAGGGTGGGCTACACCTTC. The full variable domain, completed using reference TRBV9 and TRBJ1-2, is DSGVTQTPKHLITATGQRVTLRCSPRSGDLSVYWYQQSLDQGLQFLIQYYNGEERAKGNILERFSAQQFPDLHSELNLSSLELGDSALYFCASSGDRVGYTFGSGTRLTVV.

This chain links TRBV6-5 with TRBJ1-2; D ambiguous. Germline loops: CDR1 MNHEY, CDR2 SVGAGI. This CDR3 has 11 amino acids. The V and J ends lost 8 bases and 8 bases respectively, with 12 bases between them. In DNA, the CDR3 is TGTGCCAGCCTCGGGCGAGGGGGCTACACCTTC. It codes for CASLGRGGYTF.

This clone was seen only a few times. The gene calls are TRBV10-1 and TRBJ2-1; 8 nucleotides line up with TRBD1. In germline, CDR1 is WNHNN, CDR2 SYGVQD (reference sequence). The CDR3 contains 13 residues. V dropped 3 bases and J dropped 7; count of bases not matched to a gene: 2. In nucleotides, the CDR3 is TGCGCCAGCAGTGACGGACAGGGTAATGAGCAGTTCTTC. Its translation: CASSDGQGNEQFF.

This chain links TRBV20-1 with TRBJ1-2; no clear D. The CDR3 totals 11 residues. The germline V gene encodes CDR1 DFQATT and CDR2 SNEGSKA (reference sequence). V lost 5 bases and J lost 4, with 8 bases in between. In DNA, the CDR3 is TGCAGTGCTCCCTCCCTCTATGGCTACACCTTC. Residues: CSAPSLYGYTF.

The chain carries TRBV30 and TRBJ2-3; D is ambiguous. V was cut by 1 base and J by 6 bases, with 23 bases left in between. The CDR3 runs 17 residues. The germline V gene has CDR1 GTSNPN and CDR2 SVGIG (reference sequence). CDR3 protein: CAWSDPLSRSPRDTQYF. CDR3 nucleotides: TGTGCCTGGAGTGACCCTTTATCCCGGTCCCCCCGGGATACGCAGTATTTT.

Concerning this clone itself: This specimen includes other DNA sequences encoding the same CDR3. The gene calls are TRBV18 and TRBJ2-2, with D tentatively TRBD1 (6 bases). The CDR3 extends over 16 amino acids. V was pared by 0 bases and J by 0 bases, with 8 bases between. Germline loops: CDR1 KGHSH, CDR2 LQKENI. The CDR3 loop reads CASSPPGQANTGELFF. CDR3 DNA sequence: TGTGCCAGCTCACCACCGGGACAAGCGAACACCGGGGAGCTGTTTTTT.

The CDR3 here is CAWCLGTSSYEQYF. CDR3 nucleotides: TGTGCCTGGTGCCTTGGGACTAGCTCCTACGAGCAGTACTTC. The chain joins TRBV30 to TRBJ2-7; 8 bases are a match to TRBD2. This CDR3 region has 14 residues. V trimming: 5 bases; J trimming: 0 bases; junction bases outside the gene matches: 6. Germline CDR1 reads GTSNPN; CDR2 reads SVGIG (reference sequence).

The chain combines TRBV6-5 with TRBJ1-1; tentatively, D is TRBD1 (5 bases). The CDR3 totals 13 residues. CDR1 and CDR2 from the germline V gene are MNHEY and SVGAGI. V lost 4 bases and J 1 base, leaving 7 bases between the germline ends. The CDR3 DNA reads as TGTGCCAGCAGTTGGGGCGGGAACACTGAAGCTTTCTTT. Translated, it gives CASSWGGNTEAFF.

This clone occurred once. The V call is TRBV11-3, the J call TRBJ1-2; 10 bases are a match to TRBD1. The CDR3 runs to 13 residues. J was trimmed by 8 bases and V by 4 bases; bases with no gene match: 4. Germline assignment: CDR1 SGHNT and CDR2 YENEEA. DNA for the CDR3: TGTGCCAGCAGCTCCAGACAGGGGGCCGGCTACACCTTC. Encoded protein: CASSSRQGAGYTF.

The chain couples TRBV2 to TRBJ1-5; D might be TRBD1 (6 bases). This CDR3 has 15 residues. Germline assignment: CDR1 SNHLY and CDR2 FYNNEI. V lost 5 bases, J lost 6 bases, and 17 bases lay in between. The CDR3 DNA reads as TGTGCCAGCAGTTTCTTGGGGGCTCCAGGTCAGCCCCAGCATTTT. Protein product: CASSFLGAPGQPQHF.

This clone was recorded a few times. The gene calls are TRBV5-8 and TRBJ1-1; D perhaps matches TRBD1 (5 bases). The CDR3 loop spans 12 amino acids. Germline V gives CDR1 SGHTS, CDR2 YDEGEE. Trimming removed 2 bases from V and 4 bases from J, with 6 bases in between. This CDR3 is CASSLRGTEAFF. CDR3 nucleotide sequence: TGTGCCAGCAGCTTAAGGGGCACTGAAGCTTTCTTT.